The 3 T cell receptor beta chains presented below share a single source sample, sequenced in a study of siplizumab effects on memory and regulatory T cells. Generated by immunoSEQ multiplex PCR, the TCRdb table keeps only in-frame clones and is missing some. The table records over 50,000 clones, approximately 87% of them present only once. Sequencing was carried out using memory CD4+ T cells sorted from blood. These receptor sequences come from a human donor in good health.

This rearrangement joins TRBV11-2 to TRBJ1-5, with TRBD1 matching over 9 bases. CDR1 and CDR2 (germline): SGHAT, FQNNGV. This CDR3 contains 14 residues. Trimming at V came to 5 bases and at J to 4 bases, leaving 3 bases not matched to a gene. CDR3 protein: CASSPGQGNQPQHF. The CDR3 DNA reads as TGTGCCAGCAGCCCGGGACAGGGTAATCAGCCCCAGCATTTT.

The table lists this clone with a count of one. V and J are TRBV6-1 and TRBJ1-1; D not resolved. V lost 2 bases, J lost 4 bases, and 5 bases lay in between. The CDR3 is 12 amino acids. Germline-derived CDR1 and CDR2 are MNHNS and SASEGT. The CDR3, as DNA: TGTGCCAGCAGTGAATCTCCCACTGAAGCTTTCTTT. Amino acids: CASSESPTEAFF.

This clone is labeled medium-sized. The rearrangement uses TRBV5-1 and TRBJ1-5; 8 bases map to TRBD1. With V trimmed by 4 bases and J by 0 bases, 12 bases remained unmatched. The CDR3 totals 18 residues. Looked up from germline, CDR1 is SGHRS and CDR2 is YFSETQ. For the CDR3, the DNA is TGCGCCAGCAGCGAAGCAGAGACAGGGGATTATAGCAATCAGCCCCAGCATTTT. Amino acid sequence: CASSEAETGDYSNQPQHF.